What follows are 14 T cell receptor beta chains derived from one specimen sequenced in a study of CD8 T cells in Susac syndrome (dated 2019 in TCRdb). Libraries were made using the immunoSEQ multiplex PCR assay. RNA was extracted with the RNeasy kit and 0.5 to 1 ug was reverse transcribed using random hexamers. TCRdb ran its own pipeline on the public reads, namely fastp trimming at Q25 and MiXCR clone calling, and kept in-frame beta chains. Every CDR3 protein is listed once, alongside the most common genes and DNA of its rows. The sample yields 95,000 to 150,000 distinct CDR3 sequences; about 94% were counted once. The ten largest account for about 0.28% of the sample. Material: CD8+ T cells from PBMCs. These receptors all come from a human donor with Susac syndrome.

This chain uses TRBV5-6 with TRBJ2-7; D is unresolved. The CDR3 is 16 residues long. CDR1 is SGHDT, CDR2 YYEEEE, per germline. The V gene lost 4 bases and the J gene lost 0 bases, with 17 bases spanning the gap. Written as DNA, the CDR3 is TGTGCCAGCAGCCGATCGGTCAGAGCGAGCTCCTACGAGCAGTACTTC. Amino acid sequence: CASSRSVRASSYEQYF.

The chain employs TRBV19 and TRBJ1-5; D is ambiguous. CDR1 LNHDA and CDR2 SQIVND come from the germline V gene (reference sequence). CDR3 size: 14 residues. The germline V and J ends were trimmed by 0 bases and 7 bases, with 10 bases remaining between them. The CDR3 sequence is CASSIDQGFQPQHF. The CDR3 DNA is TGTGCCAGTAGTATAGATCAAGGGTTCCAGCCCCAGCATTTT. Based on the CDR3 plus reference TRBV19 and TRBJ1-5, the full variable domain is DGGITQSPKYLFRKEGQNVTLSCEQNLNHDAMYWYRQDPGQGLRLIYYSQIVNDFQKGDIAEGYSVSREKKESFPLTVTSAQKNPTAFYLCASSIDQGFQPQHFGDGTRLSIL.

The genes are TRBV6-5 and TRBJ1-1, with 10 nucleotides matching TRBD1. With V trimmed by 5 bases and J by 5 bases, 8 bases remained unmatched. Germline V gene lookup returns CDR1 MNHEY and CDR2 SVGAGI. There are 15 residues in the CDR3. The CDR3 nucleotides are TGTGCCAGCAGTCTGACAGGGGGCCTAAAGACTGAAGCTTTCTTT. It yields the protein CASSLTGGLKTEAFF.

The rearrangement joins TRBV15 to TRBJ1-6; no firm D call. Germline CDR1 LNHNV, CDR2 YYDKDF (reference sequence). This CDR3 region has 16 residues. Trimming took 5 bases from V and 0 from J, leaving 11 bases between them. The CDR3 DNA reads TGTGCCACCAGCCTCAGGCAAAGCTCCTATAATTCACCCCTCCACTTT. Its translation is CATSLRQSSYNSPLHF. Full variable domain (remainder filled in from reference TRBV15 and TRBJ1-6): DAMVIQNPRYQVTQFGKPVTLSCSQTLNHNVMYWYQQKSSQAPKLLFHYYDKDFNNEADTPDNFQSRRPNTSFCFLDIRSPGLGDTAMYLCATSLRQSSYNSPLHFGNGTRLTVT.

The chain carries TRBV20-1 and TRBJ2-7; a possible D gene is TRBD2 (6 bases). The CDR3 runs to 14 residues. Per the germline V gene, CDR1 is DFQATT and CDR2 is SNEGSKA (reference sequence). V lost 0 bases, J lost 3 bases, and 12 bases lay in between. Here the CDR3 DNA reads TGCAGTGCTAGAGATCGGCGGGGCCACTACGAGCAGTACTTC. Amino acid sequence: CSARDRRGHYEQYF.

This clonotype was recorded once. The chain combines TRBV11-3 with TRBJ1-1; 7 nucleotides line up with TRBD1. J gave up 3 bases and V 5 bases, and 9 bases lay outside the gene matches. CDR3 size: 15 residues. Germline V CDR1 and CDR2: SGHNT, YENEEA. The CDR3 is CASSAPGQSYTEAFF. As DNA, the CDR3 is TGTGCCAGCAGCGCACCGGGACAGAGCTACACTGAAGCTTTCTTT. Full variable domain (remainder filled in from reference TRBV11-3 and TRBJ1-1): EAGVVQSPRYKIIEKKQPVAFWCNPISGHNTLYWYLQNLGQGPELLIRYENEEAVDDSQLPKDRFSAERLKGVDSTLKIQPAELGDSAVYLCASSAPGQSYTEAFFGQGTRLTVV.

The chain uses TRBV5-1 and TRBJ1-2; D is ambiguous. This CDR3 comprises 14 residues. Germline CDR1 is SGHRS and CDR2 is YFSETQ. The V and J ends lost 0 bases and 3 bases respectively, with 9 bases between them. The CDR3 DNA is TGCGCCAGCAGCTTGGCAACTACTTACTATGGCTACACCTTC. This translates into CASSLATTYYGYTF.

The V gene is TRBV20-1, the J gene TRBJ1-1; 7 bases fit TRBD1. The CDR3 contains 13 residues. V lost 3 bases and J lost 6; bases outside the gene matches: 7. Germline V gene data show CDR1 as DFQATT and CDR2 as SNEGSKA (reference sequence). This CDR3 is CSARSAGGSEAFF. The CDR3 DNA follows: TGCAGTGCTAGGTCGGCAGGGGGATCTGAAGCTTTCTTT.

The J gene is TRBJ1-1, the V gene TRBV7-9; no clear D gene. The length of the CDR3 is 13 residues. Germline V lookup: CDR1 SEHNR, CDR2 FQNEAQ (reference sequence). The V gene lost 5 bases and the J gene lost 5 bases, with 12 bases spanning the gap. The CDR3 here is CASSPPDGTEAFF. Written as DNA, the CDR3 is TGTGCCAGCAGCCCCCCGGACGGGACTGAAGCTTTCTTT.

J is TRBJ1-1 and V is TRBV20-1; D may be TRBD1 (6 bases). Germline V gene sequence: CDR1 DFQATT, CDR2 SNEGSKA (reference sequence). The length of the CDR3 is 16 residues. V lost 3 bases and J lost 0, with 17 bases in between. The DNA for the CDR3 is TGCAGTGCTAGTCATCCAGGGGCTAGGATGAACACTGAAGCTTTCTTT. It codes for CSASHPGARMNTEAFF.

The gene calls are TRBV7-9 and TRBJ1-2; weak D call: TRBD1 (5 bases). CDR1 is SEHNR and CDR2 is FQNEAQ in the germline V gene (reference sequence). V lost 5 bases and J 8 bases, leaving 12 bases between the germline ends. The CDR3 consists of 12 residues. CDR3 protein: CASSQADSGYTF. CDR3 coding DNA: TGTGCCAGCAGCCAAGCAGACAGCGGCTACACCTTC.

Judged by abundance, this clonotype is medium-sized. V and J are TRBV7-9 and TRBJ1-1, with 7 bases that match TRBD1. The V segment lost 5 bases and the J segment 0 bases; nucleotides outside the gene matches: 6. The germline CDR1 and CDR2 sequences are SEHNR and FQNEAQ (reference sequence). The CDR3 spans 15 residues. CDR3 DNA sequence: TGTGCCAGCAGCCCAACCGGGACAGTGAACACTGAAGCTTTCTTT. Protein sequence: CASSPTGTVNTEAFF.

V gene TRBV4-3 combines with J gene TRBJ2-7; D unresolved. The CDR3 sequence is 13 residues long. The germline V gene encodes CDR1 LGHNA and CDR2 YSLEER. Trimming took off 0 bases at V and 3 bases at J, with 6 bases between the two ends. The DNA for the CDR3 is TGCGCCAGCAGCCAAGATAACGGCTACGAGCAGTACTTC. Translated, it gives CASSQDNGYEQYF.

J is TRBJ1-1 and V is TRBV20-1; 7 bases match TRBD1. Germline assignment: CDR1 DFQATT and CDR2 SNEGSKA (reference sequence). This CDR3 spans 10 amino acids. J gave up 11 bases and V 6 bases, and 6 bases lay outside the gene matches. Here the CDR3 reads CSAMTGSAFF. The CDR3 nucleotides read TGCAGTGCCATGACAGGGTCGGCTTTCTTT.